The 24 T cell receptor beta chains listed next were all sequenced from one sample in a study of OX40 agonist ivuxolimab in advanced cancers. The assay was immunoSEQ multiplex PCR, and TCRdb's table has in-frame clones only and misses some. Among 60,000 to 90,000 clones listed, 83% were seen once. The specimen was CD4+ or CD8+ T cells sorted from blood, collected in a trial of the OX40 agonist ivuxolimab. The receptors stem from an adult with an advanced solid tumor such as melanoma, head and neck, liver or kidney cancer.

This chain uses TRBV11-3 with TRBJ2-7; the match to TRBD2 covers 14 bases. The ends lost 5 bases at V and 6 bases at J; junction bases unmatched: 3. This CDR3 has 14 residues. Germline V CDR1 and CDR2: SGHNT, YENEEA. The CDR3 DNA follows: TGTGCCAGCAGCCCGGGACTAGCGGGAGTCGAGCAGTACTTC. This gives the protein CASSPGLAGVEQYF.

V and J are TRBV28 and TRBJ2-5; D may correspond to TRBD1 or TRBD2 (6 bases each). Germline V gene lookup returns CDR1 MDHEN and CDR2 SYDVKM. The CDR3 covers 13 residues. V was cut by 8 bases and J by 5 bases, with 15 bases left in between. The CDR3 bases are TGTGCCAGCGTCAGGGGAGGAACGGAGACCCAGTACTTC. Its protein is CASVRGGTETQYF.

This chain links TRBV11-3 with TRBJ2-3; TRBD2 is a possible D gene (6 bases). The CDR3 is made up of 17 amino acids. With 1 base removed from V and 1 base from J, the gap between germline ends came to 15 bases. The germline V gene has CDR1 SGHNT and CDR2 YENEEA. The CDR3 region has the DNA TGTGCCAGCAGCTTAGGGGTGGCGAAGCGGGGCACAGATACGCAGTATTTT. The encoded protein is CASSLGVAKRGTDTQYF.

This chain joins TRBV30 and TRBJ1-5; D gene ambiguous. V lost 4 bases and J 1 base, leaving 11 bases between the germline ends. The CDR3 has 14 amino acids. From germline, CDR1 is GTSNPN and CDR2 SVGIG (reference sequence). The CDR3 here is CAWKYGGSNQPQHF. In DNA, the CDR3 is TGTGCCTGGAAGTACGGAGGGAGCAATCAGCCCCAGCATTTT.

The V call is TRBV7-2, the J call TRBJ2-7; 9 positions agree with TRBD2. The trim removed 5 bases at V and 3 bases at J, leaving 11 bases unmatched. The CDR3 consists of 16 residues. Germline CDR1 is SGHTA and CDR2 is FQGNSA. The DNA for the CDR3 is TGTGCCAGCAGCGATAGGAGACTAGCGGAGTACTACGAGCAGTACTTC. Translation gives CASSDRRLAEYYEQYF.

This chain connects TRBV5-1 to TRBJ1-6; 7 bases map to TRBD1. Germline values: CDR1 SGHRS, CDR2 YFSETQ. J lost 7 bases, V lost 4 bases, and 8 bases had no gene match. The CDR3 loop spans 15 amino acids. The CDR3, as DNA: TGCGCCAGCAGCCGGAGACAGGGCGGCAATTCACCCCTCCACTTT. It encodes CASSRRQGGNSPLHF.

The J gene is TRBJ2-5, the V gene TRBV18, with D tentatively TRBD1 (5 bases). The ends were cut back, 5 bases at V and 3 bases at J, with 10 bases in the middle. This CDR3 is 13 amino acids long. Germline V gene sequence: CDR1 KGHSH, CDR2 LQKENI. This CDR3 is CASSTSREETQYF. CDR3 DNA sequence: TGTGCCAGCTCAACCAGCAGGGAAGAGACCCAGTACTTC.

The count of this clone is one. The chain employs TRBV2 and TRBJ2-1, with a weak D call TRBD2 (7 bases). V was clipped by 11 bases and J by 3 bases, with 14 bases between them. Germline V lookup: CDR1 SNHLY, CDR2 FYNNEI. The CDR3 loop spans 13 amino acids. CDR3 sequence (DNA): TGTGCCGGTGGTAGGGGGGGCTACAATGAGCAGTTCTTC. This translates into CAGGRGGYNEQFF.

This chain uses TRBV5-4 with TRBJ2-7; TRBD2 matches at 11 bases. The germline gives CDR1 SGHNT, CDR2 YYREEE (reference sequence). Trimming at V came to 4 bases and at J to 0 bases, leaving 3 bases not matched to a gene. The CDR3 is 15 residues long. CDR3 in amino acids: CASSPLAGGSYEQYF. The CDR3 region has the DNA TGTGCCAGCAGCCCCCTAGCGGGAGGCTCCTACGAGCAGTACTTC.

This chain uses TRBV6-6 with TRBJ2-7, with D maybe TRBD1 (6 bases). Trimming removed 4 bases at V and 9 bases at J, with 13 bases between. The CDR3 is 12 residues long. Germline CDR1 reads MNHNY; CDR2 reads SVGAGI (reference sequence). The CDR3 coding sequence is TGTGCCAGCAGTTTACAGGGCGCCAGGCAGTACTTC. Translated: CASSLQGARQYF.

V usage is TRBV10-3 and J usage is TRBJ1-2; D may be TRBD1 (6 bases). Deletions cut 4 bases from V and 8 bases from J, with 23 bases between. Germline assignment: CDR1 ENHRY and CDR2 SYGVKD. This CDR3 has 16 amino acids. CDR3 amino acids: CAISGIVTGSLAGYTF. CDR3 nucleotide sequence: TGTGCCATCAGTGGAATCGTAACAGGGAGTTTGGCGGGCTACACCTTC.

This clone was detected a few times. The chain recombines TRBV19 with TRBJ2-7; D remains unclear. Germline CDR1 and CDR2: LNHDA and SQIVND (reference sequence). Trimming removed 6 bases from V and 6 bases from J, with 12 bases in between. This CDR3 has 12 residues. CDR3 residues: CASSTTRSEQYF. The CDR3 DNA sequence: TGTGCCAGTAGCACGACCCGGAGCGAGCAGTACTTC.

V gene TRBV11-2 combines with J gene TRBJ2-2, with TRBD1 matching over 9 bases. Trimming at V came to 5 bases and at J to 3 bases, leaving 4 bases not matched to a gene. Germline V gene sequence: CDR1 SGHAT, CDR2 FQNNGV. CDR3 length: 15 amino acids. Written as DNA, the CDR3 is TGTGCCAGCAGCCCTCGGGACAGGGACACCGGGGAGCTGTTTTTT. This encodes CASSPRDRDTGELFF.

This clone showed up just a few times. J is TRBJ2-5 and V is TRBV7-6, with 7 bases fitting TRBD2. V shed 1 base and J 4 bases; nucleotides not matched to a gene: 6. There are 15 residues in the CDR3. Germline V gene sequence: CDR1 SGHVS, CDR2 FNYEAQ. The CDR3 loop reads CASSLGGGLGETQYF. CDR3 nucleotide sequence: TGTGCCAGCAGCTTAGGGGGAGGGTTAGGAGAGACCCAGTACTTC.

This chain connects TRBV2 to TRBJ2-7, with 14 bases lining up with TRBD2. Trimming at V came to 1 base and at J to 5 bases, leaving 10 bases not matched to a gene. This CDR3 contains 18 residues. Germline-derived CDR1 and CDR2 are SNHLY and FYNNEI. The CDR3 coding sequence is TGTGCCAGCAGTGAAGGAAGACTAGCGGGGGGGCAATGGGACGAGCAGTACTTC. Translation: CASSEGRLAGGQWDEQYF. The whole variable domain, filled in from reference TRBV2 and TRBJ2-7, reads EPEVTQTPSHQVTQMGQEVILRCVPISNHLYFYWYRQILGQKVEFLVSFYNNEISEKSEIFDDQFSVERPDGSNFTLKIRSTKLEDSAMYFCASSEGRLAGGQWDEQYFGPGTRLTVT.

The rearrangement links TRBV7-9 to TRBJ1-1; D unclear. CDR1 and CDR2 from the germline V gene are SEHNR and FQNEAQ (reference sequence). Deletions cut 3 bases from V and 3 bases from J, with 8 bases between. The CDR3 sequence is 13 residues long. CDR3 sequence reads: CASSFKGYTEAFF. The CDR3 nucleotides read TGTGCCAGCAGCTTCAAGGGCTACACTGAAGCTTTCTTT.

This chain links TRBV5-4 with TRBJ1-3; no definite D call. V was clipped by 2 bases and J by 0 bases, with 6 bases between them. Germline lookup yields CDR1 SGHNT and CDR2 YYREEE (reference sequence). The CDR3 spans 14 residues. Written as DNA, the CDR3 is TGTGCCAGCAGCTTACAGAACTCTGGAAACACCATATATTTT. It codes for CASSLQNSGNTIYF. The full variable domain, rest sourced from reference TRBV5-4 and TRBJ1-3, is ETGVTQSPTHLIKTRGQQVTLRCSSQSGHNTVSWYQQALGQGPQFIFQYYREEENGRGNFPPRFSGLQFPNYSSELNVNALELDDSALYLCASSLQNSGNTIYFGEGSWLTVV.

The chain is built from TRBV28 and TRBJ1-2; TRBD1 matches at 8 bases. CDR1 and CDR2 (germline): MDHEN, SYDVKM. V was pared by 7 bases and J by 8 bases, with 12 bases of the junction left unmatched. The CDR3 sequence is 14 residues long. The CDR3, as DNA: TGTGCCAGCACTTCCGAGGACAGGGACGGAGGCTACACCTTC. Its translation is CASTSEDRDGGYTF.

This clone appeared a few times. The chain employs TRBV29-1 and TRBJ1-2; 8 bases align to TRBD1. V shed 7 bases and J 8 bases; nucleotides not matched to a gene: 12. CDR1 is SQVTM, CDR2 ANQGSEA, per germline. This CDR3 comprises 13 residues. The DNA for the CDR3 is TGCAGCGCTCGCCCAGGGGGCGAAGGAGGCTACACCTTC. Residues: CSARPGGEGGYTF.

V usage is TRBV5-4 and J usage is TRBJ2-2; perhaps D is TRBD1 or TRBD2 (6 bases each). Looked up from germline, CDR1 is SGHNT and CDR2 is YYREEE (reference sequence). The germline V and J ends were trimmed by 3 bases and 1 base, with 13 bases remaining between them. CDR3 length: 16 amino acids. In DNA, the CDR3 is TGTGCCAGCAGCTGGGGGGCGGGACAGAACACCGGGGAGCTGTTTTTT. This codes for CASSWGAGQNTGELFF.

CDR3 amino acids: CAWSGNGYTF. CDR3 nucleotide sequence: TGTGCCTGGAGTGGGAATGGCTACACCTTC. The chain employs TRBV30 and TRBJ1-2; no firm D call. This CDR3 has 10 residues. V was trimmed by 1 base and J by 6 bases, leaving 3 bases between them. Germline V gene data show CDR1 as GTSNPN and CDR2 as SVGIG (reference sequence).

This clone was observed once. V and J are TRBV7-2 and TRBJ1-4, with 9 bases fitting TRBD1. This CDR3 is 16 amino acids long. Germline V lookup: CDR1 SGHTA, CDR2 FQGNSA. Unmatched junction bases numbered 6, after V lost 2 bases and J lost 5 bases. In DNA, the CDR3 is TGTGCCAGCAGCTTAAGAACCGGGACAGGGAATGAAAAACTGTTTTTT. This encodes CASSLRTGTGNEKLFF. Using reference TRBV7-2 and TRBJ1-4 for the parts outside the CDR3, the full variable domain is GAGVSQSPSNKVTEKGKDVELRCDPISGHTALYWYRQSLGQGLEFLIYFQGNSAPDKSGLPSDRFSAERTGGSVSTLTIQRTQQEDSAVYLCASSLRTGTGNEKLFFGSGTQLSVL.

This clone was counted a single time. The rearrangement joins TRBV4-1 to TRBJ2-3, with 7 bases lining up with TRBD1. The CDR3 is made up of 13 amino acids. V dropped 4 bases and J dropped 4; count of bases not matched to a gene: 2. The V gene's germline CDR1 is MGHRA and CDR2 YSYEKL. CDR3 sequence: CASSRGQADTQYF. As DNA, the CDR3 is TGCGCCAGCAGCCGAGGACAGGCAGATACGCAGTATTTT.

The chain combines TRBV6-1 with TRBJ2-7; 7 bases map to TRBD1. The ends lost 3 bases at V and 3 bases at J; junction bases unmatched: 8. The CDR3 is made up of 15 amino acids. CDR1 is MNHNS, CDR2 SASEGT, per germline. The chain's CDR3 is CASSDPSGGIYEQYF. CDR3 in DNA: TGTGCCAGCAGTGACCCTTCAGGGGGTATCTACGAGCAGTACTTC.